Described below is a single T cell receptor (beta chain) sequence and its context. The data were produced by immunoSEQ multiplex PCR, yet TCRdb's version contains in-frame clones alone and is incomplete. This sample has more than 85,000 clones, with 70% to 90% found just once. The data were obtained in a study of blood T cell repertoires in COVID-19. The TCR sequence derives from a woman aged 60-75 years with acute or convalescent COVID-19. Sequenced: peripheral blood.

CDR3 sequence: CASSQGSTNEKLFF. In DNA form, the CDR3 reads TGTGCCAGCAGCCAGGGTTCAACTAATGAAAAACTGTTTTTT. The chain joins TRBV25-1 to TRBJ1-4, with a possible D match to TRBD1 (5 bases). The CDR3 extends over 14 amino acids. V lost 6 bases and J lost 0, with 8 bases in between. The germline V gene encodes CDR1 MGHDK and CDR2 SYGVNS.